This T cell receptor beta chain came from a study of cytomegalovirus exposure and HLA in healthy donors. Study background: Most donors, 70% to 85% of a few hundred genotyped, fell in the Caucasian-associated ancestry cluster.

Whole-study findings and limits: A later analysis, which compared TCR beta chains of equal frequency, found the HLA-associated ones more clonally expanded.

PCR was performed using 60 Vbeta and 13 Jbeta primers. Only in-frame clones appear in the TCRdb table, and some are missing; sequencing was by immunoSEQ multiplex PCR. This sample has about 150,000 clones, with about 80% found just once. The germline V gene has CDR1 MNHNY and CDR2 SVGAGI (reference sequence). V was cut by 6 bases and J by 0 bases, with 12 bases left in between. The CDR3 is 15 residues long. Details on this clone: Its cognate antigen is unknown.

The clonotype originates from a man aged 30-40 years in good health and CMV-seropositive. Input material: PBMCs. The chain is built from TRBV6-6 and TRBJ1-3; D gene uncertain. The CDR3 sequence: CASSLGLASGNTIYF. In DNA, the CDR3 is TGTGCCAGCAGCCTCGGACTGGCCTCTGGAAACACCATATATTTT.